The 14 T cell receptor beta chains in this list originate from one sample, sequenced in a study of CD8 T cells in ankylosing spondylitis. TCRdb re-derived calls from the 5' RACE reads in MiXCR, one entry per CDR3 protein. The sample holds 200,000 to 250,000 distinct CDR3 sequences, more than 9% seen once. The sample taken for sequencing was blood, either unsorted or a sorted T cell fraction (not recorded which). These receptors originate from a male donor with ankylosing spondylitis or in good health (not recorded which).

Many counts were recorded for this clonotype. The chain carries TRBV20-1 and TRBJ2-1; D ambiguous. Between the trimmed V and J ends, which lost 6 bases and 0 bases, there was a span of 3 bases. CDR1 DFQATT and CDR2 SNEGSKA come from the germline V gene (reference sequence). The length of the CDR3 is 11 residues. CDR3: CSAFSYNEQFF. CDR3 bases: TGCAGTGCATTCTCCTACAATGAGCAGTTCTTC.

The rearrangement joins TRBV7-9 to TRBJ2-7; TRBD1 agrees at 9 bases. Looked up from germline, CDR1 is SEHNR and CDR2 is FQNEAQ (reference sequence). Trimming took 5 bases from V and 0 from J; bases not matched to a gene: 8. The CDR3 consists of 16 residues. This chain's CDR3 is CASSVVGTGSSYEQYF. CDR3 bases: TGTGCCAGCAGCGTTGTCGGGACAGGGAGCTCCTACGAGCAGTACTTC.

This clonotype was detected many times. CDR3 bases: TGCAGTGCTCAGAAACAGGGTACTGAAGCTTTCTTT. This encodes CSAQKQGTEAFF. The chain has TRBV20-1 and TRBJ1-1, with D possibly being TRBD1 (6 bases). CDR1 and CDR2 from the germline V gene are DFQATT and SNEGSKA (reference sequence). The CDR3 length is 12 residues. V was cut by 5 bases and J by 5 bases, with 12 bases left in between.

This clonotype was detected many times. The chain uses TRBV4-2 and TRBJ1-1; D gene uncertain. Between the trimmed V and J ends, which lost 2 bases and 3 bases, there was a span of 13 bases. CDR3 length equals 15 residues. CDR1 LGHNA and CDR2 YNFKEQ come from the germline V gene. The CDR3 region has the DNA TGTGCCAGCAGCCAAAGATCGGGTGGAGACACTGAAGCTTTCTTT. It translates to CASSQRSGGDTEAFF.

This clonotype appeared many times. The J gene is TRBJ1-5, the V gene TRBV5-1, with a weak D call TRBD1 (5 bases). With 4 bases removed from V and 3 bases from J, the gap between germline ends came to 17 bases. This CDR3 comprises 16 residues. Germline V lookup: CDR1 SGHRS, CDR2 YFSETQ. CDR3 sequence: CASSAGGAGNNQPQHF. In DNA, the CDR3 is TGCGCCAGCAGCGCCGGCGGGGCAGGGAACAATCAGCCCCAGCATTTT. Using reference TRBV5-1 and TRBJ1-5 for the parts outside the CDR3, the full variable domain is KAGVTQTPRYLIKTRGQQVTLSCSPISGHRSVSWYQQTPGQGLQFLFEYFSETQRNKGNFPGRFSGRQFSNSRSEMNVSTLELGDSALYLCASSAGGAGNNQPQHFGDGTRLSIL.

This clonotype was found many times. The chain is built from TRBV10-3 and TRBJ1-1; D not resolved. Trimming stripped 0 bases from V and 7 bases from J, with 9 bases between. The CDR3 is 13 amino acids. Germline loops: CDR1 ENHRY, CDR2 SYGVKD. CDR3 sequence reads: CAISESRADEAFF. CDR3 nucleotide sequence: TGTGCCATCAGTGAGTCGAGGGCAGATGAAGCTTTCTTT.

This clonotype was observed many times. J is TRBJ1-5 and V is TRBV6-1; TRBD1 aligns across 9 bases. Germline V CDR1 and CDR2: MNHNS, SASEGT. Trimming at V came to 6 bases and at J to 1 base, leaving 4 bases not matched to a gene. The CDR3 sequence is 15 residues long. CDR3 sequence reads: CASRDRGGSNQPQHF. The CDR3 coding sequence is TGTGCCAGCAGGGACAGGGGTGGGAGCAATCAGCCCCAGCATTTT.

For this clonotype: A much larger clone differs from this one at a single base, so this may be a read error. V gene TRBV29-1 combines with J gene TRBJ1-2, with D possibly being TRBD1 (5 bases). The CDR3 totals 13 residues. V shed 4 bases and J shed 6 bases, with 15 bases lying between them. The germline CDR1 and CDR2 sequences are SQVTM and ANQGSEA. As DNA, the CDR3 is TGCAGCGTTGGTGGGGGAGAGGGCCATGGCTACACCTTC. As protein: CSVGGGEGHGYTF.

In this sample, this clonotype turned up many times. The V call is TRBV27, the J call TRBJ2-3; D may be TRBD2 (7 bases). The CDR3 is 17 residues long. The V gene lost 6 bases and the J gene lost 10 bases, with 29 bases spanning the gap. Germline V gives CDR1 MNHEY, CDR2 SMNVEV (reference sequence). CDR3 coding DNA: TGTGCCAGCAGCATTCTCCCCCCTCGGGGGGCCGGGTTGTCGCAGTATTTT. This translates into CASSILPPRGAGLSQYF.

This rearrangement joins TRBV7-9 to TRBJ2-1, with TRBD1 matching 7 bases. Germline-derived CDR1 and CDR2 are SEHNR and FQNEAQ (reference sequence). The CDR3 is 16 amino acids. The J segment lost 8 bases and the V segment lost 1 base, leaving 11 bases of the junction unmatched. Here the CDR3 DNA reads TGTGCCAGCAGCTTAGAAAGGGCGGAAGGGGGCGATGAGCAGTTCTTC. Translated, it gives CASSLERAEGGDEQFF. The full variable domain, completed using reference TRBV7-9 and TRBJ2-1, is DTGVSQNPRHKITKRGQNVTFRCDPISEHNRLYWYRQTLGQGPEFLTYFQNEAQLEKSRLLSDRFSAERPKGSFSTLEIQRTEQGDSAMYLCASSLERAEGGDEQFFGPGTRLTVL.

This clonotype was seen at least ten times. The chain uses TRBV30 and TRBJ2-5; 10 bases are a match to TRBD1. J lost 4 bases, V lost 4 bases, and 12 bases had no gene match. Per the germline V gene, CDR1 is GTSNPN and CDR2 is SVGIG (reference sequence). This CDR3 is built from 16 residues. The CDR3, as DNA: TGTGCCTGGACCCCTAAAGACAGGGGGCCCCGAGAGACCCAGTACTTC. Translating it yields CAWTPKDRGPRETQYF.

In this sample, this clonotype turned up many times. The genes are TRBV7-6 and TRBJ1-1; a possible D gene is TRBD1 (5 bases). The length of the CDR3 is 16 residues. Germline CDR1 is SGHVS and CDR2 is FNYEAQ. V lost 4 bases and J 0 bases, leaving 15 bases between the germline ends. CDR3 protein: CASSSPGTFLNTEAFF. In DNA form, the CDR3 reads TGTGCCAGCAGCTCCCCCGGGACTTTCTTGAACACTGAAGCTTTCTTT. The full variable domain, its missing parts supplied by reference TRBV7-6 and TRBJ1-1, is GAGVSQSPRYKVTKRGQDVALRCDPISGHVSLYWYRQALGQGPEFLTYFNYEAQQDKSGLPNDRFSAERPEGSISTLTIQRTEQRDSAMYRCASSSPGTFLNTEAFFGQGTRLTVV.

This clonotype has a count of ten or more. The DNA for the CDR3 is TGTGCCAGCAGTCGGCGGACGAACACTGAAGCTTTCTTT. It specifies CASSRRTNTEAFF. The chain combines TRBV6-1 with TRBJ1-1; D is uncertain. CDR1 and CDR2 from the germline V gene are MNHNS and SASEGT. The germline V and J ends were trimmed by 5 bases and 1 base, with 8 bases remaining between them. This CDR3 is 13 amino acids long.

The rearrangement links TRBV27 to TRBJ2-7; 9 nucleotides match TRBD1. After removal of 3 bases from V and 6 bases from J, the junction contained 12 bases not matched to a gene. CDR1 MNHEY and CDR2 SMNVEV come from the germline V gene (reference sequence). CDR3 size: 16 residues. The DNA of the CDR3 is TGTGCCAGCAGTTTTGCCGGGACAGGGTGGCCCGGCGAGCAGTACTTC. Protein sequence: CASSFAGTGWPGEQYF.